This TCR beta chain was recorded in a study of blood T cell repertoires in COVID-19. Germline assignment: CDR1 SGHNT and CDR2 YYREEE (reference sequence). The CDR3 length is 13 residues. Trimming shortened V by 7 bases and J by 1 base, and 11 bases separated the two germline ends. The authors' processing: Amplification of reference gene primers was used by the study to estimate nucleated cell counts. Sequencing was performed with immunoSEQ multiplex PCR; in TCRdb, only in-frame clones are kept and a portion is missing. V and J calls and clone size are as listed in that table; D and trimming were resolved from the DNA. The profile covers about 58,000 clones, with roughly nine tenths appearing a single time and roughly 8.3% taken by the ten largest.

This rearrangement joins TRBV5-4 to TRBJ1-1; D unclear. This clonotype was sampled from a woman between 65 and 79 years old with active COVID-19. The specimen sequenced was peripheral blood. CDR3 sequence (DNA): TGTGCCAGCGGGAGAGGAGAGAACACTGAAGCTTTCTTT. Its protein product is CASGRGENTEAFF.